The rows below give T cell receptor beta chains drawn from one sample of a study of shared clonotypes between healthy human individuals. The data were produced by immunoSEQ multiplex PCR, yet TCRdb's version contains in-frame clones alone and is incomplete. Among about 800,000 clones listed, about 96% were seen once. Material for sequencing was naive CD8+ T cells sorted from blood. Receptor source: a man aged 25-40 years in good health. The CDR3 runs from the conserved cysteine through the conserved F or W. D genes are given only for firm matches. Some rows have no size entry. The others give once, few or many, or a class for an expanded clone.

V	size	D	J	length	CDR3	DNA
TRBV19	.	.	TRBJ1-5	13	CASSIGTAWPQHF	TGTGCCAGTAGTATAGGGACGGCCTGGCCCCAGCATTTT
TRBV28	.	TRBD2	TRBJ2-3	17	CASSSFTSGGAADTQYF	TGTGCCAGCAGTAGTTTTACTAGCGGGGGGGCCGCGGATACGCAGTATTTT
TRBV19	once	.	TRBJ1-5	14	CASNRQEWNQPQHF	TGTGCCAGTAATCGACAGGAATGGAATCAGCCCCAGCATTTT
TRBV13	.	TRBD2	TRBJ2-7	15	CASSPGAGGADEQYF	TGTGCCAGCAGCCCAGGAGCGGGAGGAGCGGACGAGCAGTACTTC
TRBV29-1	.	.	TRBJ2-7	13	CSVEEQGAYEQYF	TGCAGCGTTGAAGAACAGGGAGCCTACGAGCAGTACTTC
TRBV9	.	.	TRBJ1-4	15	CASSVATGSNEKLFF	TGTGCCAGCAGCGTAGCAACAGGGTCTAATGAAAAACTGTTTTTT
TRBV7-9	.	.	TRBJ2-7	14	CASSPTGEGGEQYF	TGTGCCAGCAGTCCGACAGGGGAGGGAGGCGAGCAGTACTTC
TRBV9	.	TRBD1	TRBJ2-2	16	CASSDRTGENTGELFF	TGTGCCAGCAGCGATAGGACAGGGGAGAACACCGGGGAGCTGTTTTTT
TRBV2	.	TRBD1	TRBJ1-4	14	CASSPGQGTEKLFF	TGTGCCAGCAGCCCTGGACAGGGGACGGAAAAACTGTTTTTT
TRBV7-2	.	.	TRBJ2-7	14	CASSLAYRVHEQYF	TGTGCCAGCAGCTTAGCGTATAGGGTCCACGAGCAGTACTTC
TRBV7-9	once	TRBD1	TRBJ1-2	16	CASSHWLEGALGGYTF	TGTGCCAGCAGCCACTGGTTGGAGGGGGCGTTGGGTGGCTACACCTTC
TRBV6-5	once	TRBD1	TRBJ1-2	14	CASSYSGGSNGYTF	TGTGCCAGCAGTTACTCAGGGGGCTCAAATGGCTACACCTTC
TRBV2	.	.	TRBJ2-5	16	CASSDDFWDPKGWQYF	TGTGCCAGCAGTGATGATTTTTGGGATCCCAAGGGTTGGCAGTACTTC
TRBV7-9	.	TRBD1	TRBJ1-2	13	CASGDGTGDGYTF	TGTGCCAGCGGGGACGGGACAGGGGATGGCTACACCTTC
TRBV10-2	.	.	TRBJ2-3	15	CASSESAAFTDTQYF	TGCGCCAGCAGTGAATCGGCAGCTTTCACAGATACGCAGTATTTT
TRBV5-1	.	.	TRBJ1-2	14	CASSSGTTPRGNTF	TGCGCCAGCAGCTCAGGGACTACACCGCGGGGGAACACCTTC
TRBV10-2	.	.	TRBJ2-4	16	CASSEGGMKSKNIQYF	TGCGCCAGCAGTGAAGGCGGGATGAAATCCAAAAACATTCAGTACTTC
TRBV4-1	.	.	TRBJ2-1	16	CASSQEPGTLASEQFF	TGCGCCAGCAGCCAAGAGCCCGGGACACTAGCTTCTGAGCAGTTCTTC
TRBV7-8	.	.	TRBJ2-3	15	CASISGTLPRDTQYF	TGTGCCAGTATTAGCGGAACCTTACCCAGAGATACGCAGTATTTT
TRBV7-9	.	TRBD1	TRBJ2-1	14	CASSSDRGYGEQFF	TGTGCCAGCAGCTCGGACAGGGGATACGGTGAGCAGTTCTTC
TRBV30	.	TRBD1	TRBJ1-5	14	CAWSAGTGDQPQHF	TGTGCCTGGAGTGCCGGGACAGGGGACCAGCCCCAGCATTTT
TRBV28	.	TRBD1	TRBJ1-1	16	CASTPSQGESNTEAFF	TGTGCCAGCACCCCGAGTCAGGGGGAATCGAACACTGAAGCTTTCTTT
TRBV5-5	.	.	TRBJ2-5	14	CASSLVSGGETQYF	TGTGCCAGCAGCTTGGTATCGGGTGGAGAGACCCAGTACTTC
TRBV28	.	.	TRBJ2-7	11	CVRGFVSEQYF	TGTGTTAGGGGATTCGTCTCCGAGCAGTACTTC
TRBV28	.	.	TRBJ2-4	18	CASSLPGHDVLAREATDF	TGTGCCAGCAGTTTGCCAGGGCACGACGTATTAGCCAGAGAAGCGACCGACTTC
TRBV7-9	.	.	TRBJ2-7	12	CASSFTAYEQYF	TGTGCCAGCAGCTTTACGGCATACGAGCAGTACTTC
TRBV19	once	.	TRBJ2-7	15	CASSISPGNSYEQYF	TGTGCCAGTAGTATCTCTCCGGGGAATTCGTACGAGCAGTACTTC
TRBV7-8	.	TRBD1	TRBJ1-5	14	CASSLRQGDQPQHF	TGTGCCAGCAGCCTCAGACAGGGCGATCAGCCCCAGCATTTT
TRBV7-6	.	.	TRBJ2-7	15	CASSLGRGQSYEQYF	TGTGCCAGCAGCTTAGGGAGGGGGCAATCCTACGAGCAGTACTTC
TRBV6-6	.	TRBD1	TRBJ2-7	14	CASKPKDRAYEQYF	TGTGCCAGCAAGCCTAAGGACAGGGCCTACGAGCAGTACTTC
TRBV28	.	TRBD2	TRBJ2-3	16	CASTETSGGMTDTQYF	TGTGCCAGCACCGAAACTAGCGGGGGAATGACAGATACGCAGTATTTT
TRBV4-1	.	.	TRBJ1-5	16	CASSPRSMENNQPQHF	TGCGCCAGCAGTCCAAGGTCTATGGAAAACAATCAGCCCCAGCATTTT
TRBV7-8	.	.	TRBJ1-1	12	CASSLGTTEAFF	TGTGCCAGCAGTCTGGGCACCACTGAAGCTTTCTTT
TRBV9	.	.	TRBJ2-7	14	CASSVASVDYEQYF	TGTGCCAGCAGCGTAGCTAGCGTAGACTACGAGCAGTACTTC
TRBV5-1	.	.	TRBJ2-3	15	CANQTGVIFGDTQYF	TGCGCCAACCAAACGGGTGTAATATTCGGAGATACGCAGTATTTT
TRBV4-1	.	.	TRBJ2-7	12	CASRGLSYEQYF	TGCGCCAGCAGGGGCCTATCCTACGAGCAGTACTTC
TRBV2	.	.	TRBJ2-7	17	CASKAIFGRVGSYEQYF	TGTGCCAGCAAGGCCATTTTTGGTAGGGTTGGCTCCTACGAGCAGTACTTC
TRBV27	.	.	TRBJ2-7	15	CASSRPTGGWDEQYF	TGTGCCAGCAGCCGCCCCACAGGAGGTTGGGACGAGCAGTACTTC
TRBV28	.	.	TRBJ1-1	11	CASSPGAEAFF	TGTGCCAGCAGCCCGGGGGCTGAAGCTTTCTTT
TRBV10-3	few	.	TRBJ2-3	14	CAISWDRTTDTQYF	TGTGCCATCAGTTGGGATCGTACGACAGATACGCAGTATTTT
TRBV27	.	.	TRBJ2-7	11	CASSYGYEQYF	TGTGCCAGCAGCTACGGCTACGAGCAGTACTTC
TRBV18	.	.	TRBJ1-2	13	CASSPPDSYGYTF	TGTGCCAGCTCACCGCCCGACAGTTATGGCTACACCTTC
TRBV30	.	.	TRBJ1-1	13	CAWSTRDPTEASF	TGTGCCTGGAGTACCCGGGACCCCACTGAAGCTTCCTTT
TRBV27	.	TRBD2	TRBJ2-7	14	CASSPWTSGYEQYF	TGTGCCAGCAGTCCCTGGACTAGCGGCTACGAGCAGTACTTC
TRBV7-2	.	.	TRBJ2-7	15	CASSFGGSSTYEQYF	TGTGCCAGCAGCTTTGGAGGGAGTAGCACCTACGAGCAGTACTTC
TRBV21-1	.	.	TRBJ2-3	17	CASSNWDRGFGADTQYF	TGTGCCAGCAGCAATTGGGACAGGGGATTTGGCGCAGATACGCAGTATTTT
TRBV14	.	.	TRBJ2-1	13	CASSQWSYNEQFF	TGTGCCAGCAGCCAATGGTCCTACAATGAGCAGTTCTTC
TRBV27	.	.	TRBJ2-3	15	CASASIQGHTDTQYF	TGTGCCAGCGCTAGCATTCAGGGACACACAGATACGCAGTATTTT
TRBV18	.	.	TRBJ2-2	16	CASSRSQRGNTGELFF	TGTGCCAGCTCCCGTTCCCAGAGGGGAAACACCGGGGAGCTGTTTTTT
TRBV15	.	.	TRBJ2-5	17	CATSRDFSGSVGETQYF	TGTGCCACCAGCAGAGATTTTTCGGGTTCGGTTGGAGAGACCCAGTACTTC
TRBV5-5	.	.	TRBJ2-1	15	CASSIGKSSYNEQFF	TGTGCCAGCAGCATCGGTAAGAGCTCCTACAATGAGCAGTTCTTC
TRBV4-2	.	TRBD2	TRBJ2-4	15	CASSQERIGRNIQYF	TGTGCCAGCAGCCAAGAAAGGATCGGGAGGAACATTCAGTACTTC
TRBV7-9	.	.	TRBJ2-7	15	CASSLSAASSYEQYF	TGTGCCAGCAGCTTATCAGCGGCCAGCTCCTACGAGCAGTACTTC
TRBV29-1	.	.	TRBJ1-1	12	CSVGGSGTEAFF	TGCAGCGTTGGAGGGTCTGGCACTGAAGCTTTCTTT
TRBV5-1	.	.	TRBJ2-5	15	CASSLDLGLGETQYF	TGCGCCAGCAGCTTGGATCTCGGCCTCGGGGAGACCCAGTACTTC
TRBV27	few	.	TRBJ2-7	11	CASSFSYEQYF	TGTGCCAGCAGTTTCTCCTACGAGCAGTACTTC
TRBV5-1	.	TRBD2	TRBJ2-7	15	CASSGTSGSSYEQYF	TGCGCCAGCAGCGGAACTAGCGGGAGCAGCTACGAGCAGTACTTC
TRBV14	.	TRBD2	TRBJ2-7	15	CASSKTSGPDYEQYF	TGTGCCAGCAGCAAGACTAGCGGGCCAGACTACGAGCAGTACTTC
TRBV15	.	.	TRBJ2-2	14	CATSRVEWVGELFF	TGTGCCACCAGCAGAGTCGAGTGGGTTGGGGAGCTGTTTTTT
TRBV27	.	TRBD1	TRBJ1-1	15	CASSLSQTGTAKAFF	TGTGCCAGCAGTTTATCCCAAACAGGGACAGCTAAAGCTTTCTTT